This T cell receptor beta chain was sequenced in a study of human T cells and chemical hapten exposure. In the study overall: During the roughly 25-week study period, patients had diphenylcyclopropenone applied to the scalp every week. Epicutaneous patch tests delivered 0.01% DPC to the upper back, with evaluation at 6 days.

The library tagged individual cDNA molecules with unique molecular identifiers. Authors' methods: There were a median of roughly 100,000 TCRs per sample, with a range from about 23,224 to 690,600. TCRdb re-called the RACE reads through MiXCR, storing one row per CDR3 protein. None of the V and J calls come from the authors' own analysis; TCRdb made them. The sample lists 240,000 or so distinct CDR3 sequences, over 8% occurring once. The time point was: pre-sensitization, week 0. Treatment specified: therapeutic diphenylcyclopropenone sensitization with weekly scalp DPC. V lost 6 bases and J lost 8; bases outside the gene matches: 10. From germline, CDR1 is MNHEY and CDR2 SVGAGI. The CDR3 is made up of 14 amino acids.

The TCR comes from a woman between 35 and 50 years old with alopecia areata. Some clones in this sample may be carry-over from other donors' samples. This chain links TRBV6-5 with TRBJ1-2; 9 bases match TRBD1. This specimen consisted of whole blood, obtained in connection with sensitization to the hapten diphenylcyclopropenone (DPC). The CDR3 coding sequence is TGTGCCAGCAGACGGACAGGGGATTTCGGCGGCTACACCTTC. Translation: CASRRTGDFGGYTF.